These 7 T cell receptor beta chains came from one sample sequenced in a study of identical twins. TCRdb itself ran the 5' RACE reads through MiXCR, one entry per CDR3 protein. The table lists about 220,000 distinct CDR3 sequences, approximately 7.1% of them singletons. These data were likewise used in another study, on T cells expressing NK-cell markers.

Sample: CD8+ T cells sorted from blood. The origin of the receptors is a woman younger than 30 in good health.

The chain joins TRBV3-1 to TRBJ1-1; no clear D. The V and J ends lost 4 bases and 5 bases respectively, with 14 bases between them. CDR1 LGHDT and CDR2 YNNKEL come from the germline V gene (reference sequence). The CDR3 extends over 14 amino acids. As DNA, the CDR3 is TGTGCCAGCAGCCCGGGGAATCTGGGGACTGAAGCTTTCTTT. This encodes CASSPGNLGTEAFF.

This clonotype was observed at least ten times. The chain carries TRBV12-5 and TRBJ2-1, with 8 nucleotides matching TRBD1. CDR3 length: 15 amino acids. CDR1 is LGHNT and CDR2 is FRNRAP in the germline V gene. With 7 bases clipped from V and 4 bases from J, the junction kept 9 bases outside the gene matches. CDR3: CASALPDRAYNEQFF. Written as DNA, the CDR3 is TGTGCTAGTGCCCTCCCGGACAGGGCTTACAATGAGCAGTTCTTC.

As to this clonotype: Compared with germline, one end of the junction differs, possibly owing to a read error. This chain connects TRBV3-1 to TRBJ2-1; TRBD2 matches at 12 bases. Germline V CDR1 and CDR2: LGHDT, YNNKEL (reference sequence). The CDR3 is made up of 17 amino acids. The CDR3 spells CACSQDQQLAGGNEQFF. CDR3 sequence (DNA): TGTGCCTGCAGCCAAGATCAACAACTAGCGGGGGGAAATGAGCAGTTCTTC.

The chain couples TRBV5-6 to TRBJ2-3; weak D call: TRBD2 (5 bases). V dropped 0 bases and J dropped 0 bases, with 8 bases sitting between them. The CDR3 is 15 amino acids. Germline-derived CDR1 and CDR2 are SGHDT and YYEEEE. In nucleotides, the CDR3 is TGTGCCAGCAGCTTGGCGGGATTAAGCACAGATACGCAGTATTTT. Protein product: CASSLAGLSTDTQYF.

This clonotype was observed at least ten times. The rearrangement links TRBV12-3 or TRBV12-4 to TRBJ2-1; 9 nucleotides agree with TRBD2. The CDR3 spans 14 residues. V lost 4 bases, J lost 6 bases, and 4 bases stayed unmatched. The CDR3 here is CASSSGLASNEQFF. The CDR3 DNA reads TGTGCCAGCAGTTCCGGACTAGCGAGCAATGAGCAGTTCTTC.

Ten or more counts support this clonotype. This rearrangement joins TRBV10-2 to TRBJ2-7; 7 bases match TRBD1. The CDR3 spans 12 residues. With 5 bases clipped from V and 4 bases from J, the junction kept 2 bases outside the gene matches. CDR1 and CDR2 from the germline V gene are WSHSY and SAAADI. CDR3 sequence (DNA): TGCGCCAGCAGTAAGGACAGGTACGAGCAGTACTTC. This encodes CASSKDRYEQYF.

This clonotype was seen ten or more times. The genes are TRBV7-9 and TRBJ2-7, with TRBD1 matching 7 bases. Per germline, CDR1 SEHNR and CDR2 FQNEAQ (reference sequence). CDR3 length: 14 residues. The ends lost 5 bases at V and 4 bases at J; junction bases unmatched: 8. CDR3 sequence (DNA): TGTGCCAGCAGCCAGGCGCAGGGGGTTTACGAGCAGTACTTC. This codes for CASSQAQGVYEQYF.